This T cell receptor (beta chain) was captured in a study of blood T cells in healthy people across ages. Next came a second PCR, run for about 7 to 12 cycles, which used a sample-barcoded 5' primer along with a J-beta primer mix. TCRdb itself ran the 5' RACE reads through MiXCR, one entry per CDR3 protein. The profile shows approximately 1.5 million distinct CDR3 sequences, roughly 30% of them singletons. Germline CDR1 and CDR2: SGHAT and FQDESV (reference sequence). CDR3 length: 16 residues. V shed 5 bases and J 5 bases; nucleotides not matched to a gene: 6. General study findings and limits: Long-lived and aged donors differed, with more naive CD4+ cells and higher diversity in the long-lived. The diversity estimates, figures obtained from one million T cells, were considered underestimates.

Healthy Caucasian individuals from Russia aged roughly 6 to 90 were enrolled as donors. Isolation of PBMCs gave at least 6 million cells per sample. On this clonotype itself: Its matching antigen is unknown.

This sequence joins TRBV11-1 and TRBJ2-3; 14 bases agree with TRBD2. The receptor comes from a woman aged 30 to 39 in good health. The sample consisted of blood. The CDR3 coding sequence is TGTGCCAGCAGCGGACGGACTAGCGGGGGGATAGATACGCAGTATTTT. This gives the protein CASSGRTSGGIDTQYF.